Below, one T cell receptor (beta chain) is given with its context. This clone's antigen is unknown. Base qualities are not provided; no much larger clone lies one nucleotide away. Including the terminal cysteine and phenylalanine, the CDR3 comprises 16 residues. Just the 48-base CDR3 DNA is kept, in frame starting at base 1. At the junction V is shortened by 6 bases and J by 2 bases; bases outside the gene matches: 13. CDR1 LNHNV and CDR2 YYDKDF are derived from the germline V gene (reference sequence). This entry belongs to a study of PD-L1 blockade in urothelial cancer (dated by TCRdb to the late 2010s). The study in broad terms: All patients started therapy in the mid-2010s and received atezolizumab 1,200 mg intravenously every 3 weeks. About 90% of the roughly 29 patients were identified as males with urothelial cancer of bladder origin, and a prior smoking history was reported by 18 of 29 patients. An ECOG performance status of 0 or 1 was recorded for the patients, and 0 to 3 prior chemotherapy regimens had been received by the patients. Blood samples were analyzed 3 weeks after the start of treatment (second dose) and 6 weeks after the start of treatment. Blood samples yielded a median of around 150,000 T cells and around 83,000 unique TCRs, with median clonality around 0.084. The study, an exploratory multi-omic analysis, examined somatic, immune and clinical correlates of response to PD-L1 blockade with atezolizumab in urothelial cancer. Pretreatment tumor samples, along with matched peripheral blood serially collected before and after atezolizumab treatment, were subjected to TCR sequencing. Durable clinical benefit was defined as a progression-free survival longer than 6 months, and TCR features were additionally tested against progression-free survival and overall survival. In the same patients, whole exome sequencing and RNA sequencing of pretreatment tumors were performed in addition to TCR sequencing. Durable clinical benefit was achieved by nine patients but not by the remaining 20. Pretreatment blood TCR-seq was available for 30 or so patients, at least one posttreatment blood collection was obtained for about 24 patients, and tumor TCR-seq was available for about 24 patients.

Synthetic TCR analog templates were spiked into each PCR to estimate absolute template abundance from read counts. TCRbeta CDR3 regions were amplified from genomic DNA with bias-controlled V and J gene primers using the immunoSEQ assay. Sequencing of rearranged TCRbeta segments was performed at approximately 20X coverage. On the study's bioinformatics: Clustering was used to correct sequencing errors, and CDR3s were annotated against IMGT to assign V, D and J genes. Only productive TCRbeta rearrangements were used in downstream analyses, excluding out-of-frame or stop-codon sequences. Clonality was computed as one minus Shannon entropy normalized by the log of the number of unique productive sequences. Clones differing between time points or between blood and tumor were identified by Fisher's exact test with Benjamini-Hochberg correction at adjusted p below 0.01. The table comes from immuneACCESS by way of TCRdb, which keeps in-frame sequences with V and J called. Part of the clones is missing from these tables; in studies checked, under half for an unresolved V gene and the rest for unknown reasons. That table gives V, J and clone size, and the DNA gave D and trimming. The sample profile shows over 100,000 clones; approximately 84% of them were found once. The top ten hold 3.2% of the sample.

In light of the paper, this sample's time point label describes: pretreatment peripheral blood. The cohort included 29 patients with locally advanced or metastatic urothelial carcinoma who were treated at Memorial Sloan Kettering on a trial protocol. Peripheral blood mononuclear cells were collected pretreatment and during treatment, with between 1 and 8 total time points obtained per patient. The Qiagen DNeasy Blood extraction kit was used to purify genomic DNA from total PBMCs and tumor samples. PBMCs were collected pretreatment and during treatment, and were isolated and stored as previously described. The study at large found these results: Small sample size (n of about 30) and many exploratory analyses mean the results are intended to be hypothesis-generating. At 3 weeks after the start of treatment, tumor-associated TCR clones in peripheral blood had expanded more in patients with durable benefit (n of about 22, p = 0.022). A pretreatment peripheral blood TCR clonality below the median was linked to improved progression-free and overall survival.

Sequencing used PBMCs, obtained around atezolizumab (anti-PD-L1) treatment. This TCR came from a man between 50 and 59 years old with urothelial cancer. The chain joins TRBV15 to TRBJ2-7; 7 central bases correspond to TRBD2. The DNA sequence is given as TGTGCCACCAGTCGGATAGGTGGCGGGAGTCCCTACGAGCAGTACTTC. It translates as CATSRIGGGSPYEQYF. When the CDR3 is completed using the reference TRBV15 and TRBJ2-7 genes on either side, the full variable domain is DAMVIQNPRYQVTQFGKPVTLSCSQTLNHNVMYWYQQKSSQAPKLLFHYYDKDFNNEADTPDNFQSRRPNTSFCFLDIRSPGLGDTAMYLCATSRIGGGSPYEQYFGPGTRLTVT.